This paragraph reports one TCR beta chain. The data are from a study of control samples from healthy donors and cancer patients. Trimming cost V 5 bases and J 7 bases; bases outside gene matches: 12. The CDR3 runs 16 residues. In germline, CDR1 is KGHDR, CDR2 SFDVKD. Assay used: immunoSEQ multiplex PCR; TCRdb lists only in-frame clones, some missing. Among about 120,000 clones listed, approximately 88% were seen once. This chain joins TRBV24-1 and TRBJ1-4, with 7 bases aligning to TRBD1. Sequencing input: blood. The sequence came from a man in his forties in good health. The CDR3, as DNA: TGTGCCACCAGTGTAGGGGGCCAGGGTGCGTCTGAAAAACTGTTTTTT. It specifies CATSVGGQGASEKLFF.